This TCR beta chain was sequenced in a study of CD8 T cells in ankylosing spondylitis. Germline CDR1 reads MGHRA; CDR2 reads YSYEKL. The CDR3 has 15 residues. V trimming: 1 base; J trimming: 7 bases; junction bases outside the gene matches: 6. This clonotype showed up many times. No antigen is known for it. Preparation of TCR beta libraries was done by quantitative 5'-RACE with molecular barcodes. TCRdb itself ran the 5' RACE reads through MiXCR, one entry per CDR3 protein. The sample contains under 250,000 distinct CDR3 sequences, about 10% of which appear only once. General study results and limits: There was reportedly significant enrichment of clones that were disease-linked in matched ankylosing spondylitis synovial fluid. Characteristic, it appeared, of ankylosing spondylitis blood was a TCR beta motif of roughly 8 highly homologous variants. Earlier literature documents some of the motif variants in reactive arthritis synovial fluid and blood.

The sequence came from a male donor with ankylosing spondylitis or in good health (not recorded which). This chain joins TRBV4-1 and TRBJ2-2; TRBD1 matches at 7 bases. Source material: blood, either unsorted or a sorted T cell fraction (not recorded which). CDR3: CASSQVNRGNGELFF. Written as DNA, the CDR3 is TGCGCCAGCAGCCAAGTAAACAGGGGTAACGGGGAGCTGTTTTTT.